What follows describes a single T cell receptor (beta chain). The data were taken from a study of lymphopenia after photon versus proton radiotherapy. The germline gives CDR1 SEHNR, CDR2 FQNEAQ (reference sequence). V trimming: 5 bases; J trimming: 1 base; junction bases outside the gene matches: 10. This CDR3 has 16 amino acids. This table comes from immunoSEQ multiplex PCR, and its TCRdb copy is limited to in-frame clones, with some not included. The sample holds some 170,000 clones, about nine tenths seen once. This chain connects TRBV7-9 to TRBJ2-7; TRBD1 agrees at 8 bases. The source was peripheral blood, collected from a patient treated with photon-based radiotherapy. This receptor was taken from a man over 45 with gastric cancer. Here the CDR3 DNA reads TGTGCCAGCAGCAATCCGGGACAGGCCTATTCCTACGAGCAGTACTTC. Encoded protein: CASSNPGQAYSYEQYF.